Sequencing of this TCR beta chain was carried out in a study of cytomegalovirus exposure and HLA in healthy donors. On the study more broadly: The same platform was used for the 90 to 150 validation repertoires and the approximately 670 first-cohort repertoires, a later analysis reported.

Study conclusions and caveats: It was 164 TCR beta chains that were listed as cytomegalovirus-associated. In vitro data verified three CMV-associated chains as specific for CMV antigens.

Assay: immunoSEQ multiplex PCR; the TCRdb copy retains only in-frame clones and omits some. Among 150,000 to 200,000 clones listed, about 86% were seen once. Concerning this clone: Antigen unknown.

Trimming took 3 bases from V and 5 from J; bases not matched to a gene: 5. Germline V gives CDR1 KGHSH, CDR2 LQKENI. The CDR3 runs 14 residues. The rearrangement uses TRBV18 and TRBJ1-1, with TRBD1 matching 8 bases. Sequencing was carried out using PBMCs. The origin of this receptor is a woman aged 18-29 years in good health and CMV-seronegative. CDR3 protein: CASSPGQERTEAFF. The CDR3 nucleotides read TGTGCCAGCTCACCGGGACAGGAGAGAACTGAAGCTTTCTTT.